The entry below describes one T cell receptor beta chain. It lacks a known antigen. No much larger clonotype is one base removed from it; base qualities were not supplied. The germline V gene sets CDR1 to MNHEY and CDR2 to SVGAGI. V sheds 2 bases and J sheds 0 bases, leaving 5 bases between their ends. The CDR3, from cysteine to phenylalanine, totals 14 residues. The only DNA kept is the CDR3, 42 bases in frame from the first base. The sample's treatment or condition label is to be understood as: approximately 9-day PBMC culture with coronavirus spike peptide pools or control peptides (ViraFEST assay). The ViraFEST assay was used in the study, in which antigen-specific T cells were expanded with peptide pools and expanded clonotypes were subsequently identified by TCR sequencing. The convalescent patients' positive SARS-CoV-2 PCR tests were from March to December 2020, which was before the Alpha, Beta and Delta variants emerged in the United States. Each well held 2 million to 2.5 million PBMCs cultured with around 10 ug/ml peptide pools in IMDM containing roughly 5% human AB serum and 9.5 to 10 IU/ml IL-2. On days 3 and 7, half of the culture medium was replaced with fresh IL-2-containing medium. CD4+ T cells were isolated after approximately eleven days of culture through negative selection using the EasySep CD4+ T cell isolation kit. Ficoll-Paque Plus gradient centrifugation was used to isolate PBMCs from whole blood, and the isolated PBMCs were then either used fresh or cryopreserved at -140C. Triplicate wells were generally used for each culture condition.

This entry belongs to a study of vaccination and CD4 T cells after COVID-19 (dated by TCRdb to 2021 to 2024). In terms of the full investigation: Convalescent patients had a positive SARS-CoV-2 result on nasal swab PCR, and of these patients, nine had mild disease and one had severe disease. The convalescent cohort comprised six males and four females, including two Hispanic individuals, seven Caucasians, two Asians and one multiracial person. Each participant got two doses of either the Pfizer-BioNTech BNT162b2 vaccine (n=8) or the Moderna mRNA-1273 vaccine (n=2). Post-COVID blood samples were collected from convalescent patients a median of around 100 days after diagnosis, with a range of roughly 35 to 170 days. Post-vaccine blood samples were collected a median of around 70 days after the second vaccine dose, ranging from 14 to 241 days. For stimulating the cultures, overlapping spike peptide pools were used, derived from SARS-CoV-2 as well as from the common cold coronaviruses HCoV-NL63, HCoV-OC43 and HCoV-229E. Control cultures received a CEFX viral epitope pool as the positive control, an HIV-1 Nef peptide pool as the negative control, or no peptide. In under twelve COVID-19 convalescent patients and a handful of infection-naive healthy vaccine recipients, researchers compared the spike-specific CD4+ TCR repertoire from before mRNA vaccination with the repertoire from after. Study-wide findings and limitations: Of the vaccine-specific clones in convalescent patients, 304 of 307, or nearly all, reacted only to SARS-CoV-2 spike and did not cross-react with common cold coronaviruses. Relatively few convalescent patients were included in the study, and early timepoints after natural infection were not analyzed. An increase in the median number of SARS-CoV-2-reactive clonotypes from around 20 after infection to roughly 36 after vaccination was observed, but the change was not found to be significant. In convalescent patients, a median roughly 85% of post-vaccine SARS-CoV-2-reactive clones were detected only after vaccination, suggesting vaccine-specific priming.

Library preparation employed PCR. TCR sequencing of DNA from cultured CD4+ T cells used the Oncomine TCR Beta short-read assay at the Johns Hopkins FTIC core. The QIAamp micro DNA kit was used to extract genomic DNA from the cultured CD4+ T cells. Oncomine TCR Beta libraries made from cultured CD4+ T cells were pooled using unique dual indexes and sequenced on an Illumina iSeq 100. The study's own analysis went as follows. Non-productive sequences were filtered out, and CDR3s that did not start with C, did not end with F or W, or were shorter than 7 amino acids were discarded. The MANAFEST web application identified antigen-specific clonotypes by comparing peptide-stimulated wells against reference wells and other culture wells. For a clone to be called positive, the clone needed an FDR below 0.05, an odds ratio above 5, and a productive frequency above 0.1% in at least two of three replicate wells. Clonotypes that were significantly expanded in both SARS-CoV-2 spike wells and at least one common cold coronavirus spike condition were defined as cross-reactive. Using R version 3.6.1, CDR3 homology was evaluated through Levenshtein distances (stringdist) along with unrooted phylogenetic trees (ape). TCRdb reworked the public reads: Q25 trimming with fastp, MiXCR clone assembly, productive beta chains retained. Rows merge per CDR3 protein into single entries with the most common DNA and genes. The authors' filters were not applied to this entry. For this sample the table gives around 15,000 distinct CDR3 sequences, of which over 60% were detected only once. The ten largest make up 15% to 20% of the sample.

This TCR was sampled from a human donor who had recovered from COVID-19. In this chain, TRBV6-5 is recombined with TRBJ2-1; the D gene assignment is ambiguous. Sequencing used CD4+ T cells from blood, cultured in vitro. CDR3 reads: CASSYPSSYNEQFF. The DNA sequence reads TGTGCCAGCAGTTACCCCAGCTCCTACAATGAGCAGTTCTTC.